Listed below are T cell receptor beta chains from one sample, sequenced in a study of T cells in Graves' hyperthyroidism and ophthalmopathy. TCRdb fed the multiplex PCR reads into MiXCR, producing one record per CDR3 protein. Altogether roughly 380,000 distinct CDR3 sequences are present, 15% to 20% being singletons, with the ten largest covering about 3.7%. The material sequenced was blood. The receptors stem from a young woman with Graves' hyperthyroidism. Both conserved end residues are part of each CDR3. A D gene is named only where the DNA matches it firmly.

v_call,j_call,d_call,cdr3_aa
TRBV6-5,TRBJ1-1,-,CASSTLRRAFF
TRBV12-3/TRBV12-4,TRBJ1-2,-,CASSPRDRDGYTF
TRBV25-1,TRBJ1-5,-,CASSESQEGEVQPQHF
TRBV20-1,TRBJ1-3,-,CSAPGDSGNTIYF
TRBV4-1,TRBJ1-5,-,CASSQRFRGGSNQPQHF
TRBV6-1,TRBJ1-2,-,CASRTEHGYTF
TRBV6-1,TRBJ2-4,-,CASSHTGTQQYF
TRBV6-1,TRBJ1-2,-,CASSERVSRANYGYTF
TRBV28,TRBJ2-7,-,CASSFWGGEQYF
TRBV7-2,TRBJ2-5,-,CASSQGLGQETQYF
TRBV6-5,TRBJ2-5,-,CASSIQAHTGQETQYF
TRBV7-9,TRBJ1-2,-,CASSLEDLYGYTF
TRBV20-1,TRBJ1-1,-,CSASIQPEAFF
TRBV28,TRBJ1-2,-,CASSPINRSTGYTF
TRBV29-1,TRBJ1-1,-,CSVERDPGAEAFF
TRBV27,TRBJ1-2,-,CASGDYRGWGYTF
TRBV2,TRBJ1-1,-,CASSIQGDTTEAFF
TRBV12-3/TRBV12-4,TRBJ1-2,-,CASSFGRLFGYTF
TRBV7-9,TRBJ2-6,-,CASSLGDSGANVLTF
TRBV6-1,TRBJ1-1,TRBD1,CASSEQGDFTEAFF
TRBV7-2,TRBJ2-7,TRBD1,CASSPWGTANYEQYF
TRBV15,TRBJ2-5,TRBD1,CATSPGQAYQETQYF
TRBV9,TRBJ1-1,-,CASSAQNGRVMNTEAFF
TRBV20-1,TRBJ1-5,-,CSARDLMGQPQHF
TRBV24-1,TRBJ2-5,TRBD1,CATSDSLGTGEVLQETQYF
TRBV29-1,TRBJ1-1,-,CSVEEDTRYTEACF
TRBV7-2,TRBJ2-7,-,CASTARGLYEQYF
TRBV5-1,TRBJ1-5,-,CASSFSRDIANQPQHF
TRBV11-2,TRBJ2-5,-,CASSLDDARRYQETQYF
TRBV2,TRBJ2-2,TRBD2,CASSRLAGGTSNTGELFF
TRBV29-1,TRBJ1-1,-,CSARQTNTEAFF
TRBV3-1,TRBJ2-5,TRBD2,CASSAGLAGGLETQYF
TRBV11-2,TRBJ1-3,-,CASSLWTDEISGNTIYF
TRBV20-1,TRBJ2-7,-,CSARGPGVGEQYF
TRBV20-1,TRBJ1-2,TRBD1,CSARAGDREENGYTF
TRBV20-1,TRBJ2-7,TRBD2,CSARHLAGGLYEQYF
TRBV6-1,TRBJ1-2,-,CASSHGRTGSPYGYTF
TRBV11-3,TRBJ2-5,TRBD1,CASSGEMGQPPETQYF
TRBV10-2,TRBJ2-5,-,CASTQGGAREETQYF
TRBV30,TRBJ2-7,-,CATRRTSSYEQYF
TRBV18,TRBJ1-1,TRBD1,CASSPGTGVNTEAFF
TRBV2,TRBJ1-2,TRBD1,CASSRQGEGGYTF
TRBV12-3/TRBV12-4,TRBJ1-1,-,CASSQSTAAEAFF
TRBV6-1,TRBJ2-7,-,CASSDRRPRGYEQYF
TRBV6-1,TRBJ1-2,-,CASSEAGGYGGYTF
TRBV11-2,TRBJ1-2,TRBD1,CASSQPGQGAFGGYTF
TRBV7-7,TRBJ2-5,TRBD2,CASGVAGWETQYF
TRBV27,TRBJ1-6,-,CASSLTALYNSPLHF
TRBV7-9,TRBJ1-1,-,CASSFREPNTEAFF
TRBV2,TRBJ1-1,-,CASSVLATEAFF
TRBV12-3/TRBV12-4,TRBJ1-1,-,CASSPDRSWTEAFF
TRBV6-5,TRBJ1-1,-,CASQGEMNTEAFF
TRBV30,TRBJ1-2,TRBD1,CAWSSKIRTGQGYTF
TRBV27,TRBJ2-7,-,CASSSRLGEQYF
TRBV30,TRBJ1-1,-,CARTQGIGSLVNTEAFF